This T cell receptor (beta chain) was sequenced for a study of blood T cell repertoires in COVID-19. Study context: The cDNA or gDNA used as material had been derived from T cells, B-cell-depleted T cells, or PBMCs.

Clones were read by immunoSEQ multiplex PCR, and TCRdb kept only the in-frame ones, dropping some. The sample gives approximately 140,000 clones, roughly 76% of which show up once; more than 7% is in the top ten. CDR3 length: 13 amino acids. V lost 3 bases and J lost 8, with 9 bases in between. CDR1 is KGHDR, CDR2 SFDVKD, per germline. Sequences were obtained from peripheral blood. The rearrangement joins TRBV24-1 to TRBJ2-2, with a weak D call TRBD2 (5 bases). The TCR was taken from a human donor with acute or convalescent COVID-19. The donor label of this sample is uncertain. The CDR3 sequence: CATSDLGVGELFF. The CDR3 DNA reads as TGTGCCACCAGTGATCTCGGGGTTGGGGAGCTGTTTTTT.